The next 13 T cell receptor beta chains were all read from a single sample in a study of T cell responses to AZD1222 COVID-19 vaccine (dated by TCRdb to about 2021). Taken with the paper, the label for time point translates to: baseline before first vaccination. Libraries were made using the immunoSEQ multiplex PCR assay. TCRdb stores this immuneACCESS table with in-frame sequences only. Part of the clones is absent; in the studies checked, under half of the shortfall reflects unresolved V genes, and no reason is known for the rest. In this sample the table shows some 140,000 clones, roughly 89% of which occur a single time. Clones ranked in the top ten supply roughly 2% of the sample. Sequencing used peripheral blood, obtained on day 0 of AZD1222 vaccination. The receptor set was obtained from an adult in good health.

The chain recombines TRBV3-1 (or the pseudogene TRBV3-2) with TRBJ1-5; no firm D call. The CDR3 runs 12 residues. CDR1 is LGHDT, CDR2 YNNKEL, per germline (reference sequence). Trimming stripped 1 base from V and 7 bases from J, with 5 bases between. This chain's CDR3 is CASSQVSQPQHF. In DNA, the CDR3 is TGTGCCAGCAGCCAAGTTTCCCAGCCCCAGCATTTT.

The chain uses TRBV3-1 (or the pseudogene TRBV3-2) and TRBJ2-5; perhaps D is TRBD1 or TRBD2 (7 bases each). Looked up from germline, CDR1 is LGHDT and CDR2 is YNNKEL (reference sequence). Trimming left V 1 base short and J 0 bases short, with 15 bases between. The CDR3 contains 17 residues. The CDR3, as DNA: TGTGCCAGCAGCCAAGTTGGACTAGGGGGCCACCAAGAGACCCAGTACTTC. Translated: CASSQVGLGGHQETQYF.

The V gene is TRBV6-5, the J gene TRBJ1-3, with D maybe TRBD1 (6 bases). Trimming cost V 2 bases and J 0 bases, with 8 bases left between them. Germline V gives CDR1 MNHEY, CDR2 SVGAGI. This CDR3 comprises 15 residues. This CDR3 reads CASSYADSSGNTIYF. The CDR3 nucleotides read TGTGCCAGCAGTTACGCGGACAGCTCTGGAAACACCATATATTTT.

The rearrangement links TRBV28 to TRBJ1-5, with D unresolved. Trimming pared 4 bases from V and 0 bases from J, leaving 19 bases between. Per germline, CDR1 MDHEN and CDR2 SYDVKM. The CDR3 runs 18 residues. The CDR3 coding sequence is TGTGCCAGCAGTTCGCTTCTACAATATTTGAATAGCAATCAGCCCCAGCATTTT. As protein: CASSSLLQYLNSNQPQHF.

The gene calls are TRBV27 and TRBJ1-1; maybe TRBD1 (5 bases). V shed 6 bases and J shed 5 bases, with 13 bases lying between them. This CDR3 spans 13 amino acids. CDR1 and CDR2 from the germline V gene are MNHEY and SMNVEV (reference sequence). In DNA form, the CDR3 reads TGTGCCAGCAGCTTGCGGGGGATTACTGAAGCTTTCTTT. This encodes CASSLRGITEAFF.

CDR3 sequence: CASTLENLTEAFF. As DNA, the CDR3 is TGTGCCAGCACCTTGGAGAACCTCACTGAAGCTTTCTTT. V is TRBV28 and J is TRBJ1-1; D remains unclear. The CDR3 contains 13 residues. The V gene's germline CDR1 is MDHEN and CDR2 SYDVKM. V lost 7 bases to trimming and J lost 4 bases, with 13 bases between them.

The chain carries TRBV27 and TRBJ2-1; perhaps TRBD1 as D (6 bases). CDR3 size: 14 residues. Trimming removed 7 bases at V and 1 base at J, with 11 bases between. The germline CDR1 and CDR2 sequences are MNHEY and SMNVEV (reference sequence). The CDR3 sequence: CASTATGSYNEQFF. CDR3 DNA: TGTGCCAGCACCGCGACAGGATCCTACAATGAGCAGTTCTTC.

The V call is TRBV19, the J call TRBJ1-1, with a possible D match to TRBD1 (5 bases). V lost 4 bases to trimming and J lost 4 bases, with 7 bases between them. The germline V gene encodes CDR1 LNHDA and CDR2 SQIVND (reference sequence). CDR3 length: 12 residues. This chain's CDR3 is CASSTGSTEAFF. The CDR3 DNA is TGTGCCAGTAGTACAGGGAGCACTGAAGCTTTCTTT.

The chain employs TRBV7-9 and TRBJ1-3; D possibly corresponds to TRBD1 (6 bases). V was cut by 5 bases and J by 3 bases, with 11 bases left in between. CDR3 length: 14 amino acids. Germline CDR1 and CDR2: SEHNR and FQNEAQ (reference sequence). This CDR3 reads CASSPGTSGNTIYF. The DNA of the CDR3 is TGTGCCAGCAGCCCCGGGACAAGTGGAAACACCATATATTTT.

This chain links TRBV10-3 with TRBJ2-1; perhaps D is TRBD1 or TRBD2 (5 bases each). The CDR3 covers 17 residues. Between the trimmed V and J ends, which lost 6 bases and 3 bases, there was a span of 21 bases. Germline assignment: CDR1 ENHRY and CDR2 SYGVKD. CDR3 amino acids: CAISGGGGQGNYNEQFF. The CDR3 DNA follows: TGTGCCATCAGCGGAGGAGGAGGACAAGGGAACTACAATGAGCAGTTCTTC.

This chain uses TRBV5-4 with TRBJ2-5, with D possibly TRBD2 on 5 matching bases. V dropped 4 bases and J dropped 5 bases, with 21 bases sitting between them. The CDR3 extends over 16 amino acids. In germline, CDR1 is SGHNT, CDR2 YYREEE (reference sequence). In nucleotides, the CDR3 is TGTGCCAGCAGCCCCCTTGGGAGCCGAGATGCGGAGACCCAGTACTTC. Its translation is CASSPLGSRDAETQYF.

J is TRBJ1-1 and V is TRBV28; D is perhaps TRBD1 (6 bases). CDR3 length equals 16 residues. The V end was cut by 6 bases, the J end by 2 bases, with 19 bases between. Germline CDR1 is MDHEN and CDR2 is SYDVKM. CDR3 in DNA: TGTGCCAGCAGCCCCGAGGGGGTTCGACCAAACACTGAAGCTTTCTTT. Residues: CASSPEGVRPNTEAFF.

The rearrangement joins TRBV18 to TRBJ1-6; D possibly corresponds to TRBD1 (6 bases). Germline-derived CDR1 and CDR2 are KGHSH and LQKENI. The germline V and J ends were trimmed by 2 bases and 5 bases, with 10 bases remaining between them. The CDR3 loop spans 15 amino acids. The CDR3 loop is CASSPFRTDNSPLHF. The DNA of the CDR3 is TGTGCCAGCTCACCATTCCGGACAGATAATTCACCCCTCCACTTT.